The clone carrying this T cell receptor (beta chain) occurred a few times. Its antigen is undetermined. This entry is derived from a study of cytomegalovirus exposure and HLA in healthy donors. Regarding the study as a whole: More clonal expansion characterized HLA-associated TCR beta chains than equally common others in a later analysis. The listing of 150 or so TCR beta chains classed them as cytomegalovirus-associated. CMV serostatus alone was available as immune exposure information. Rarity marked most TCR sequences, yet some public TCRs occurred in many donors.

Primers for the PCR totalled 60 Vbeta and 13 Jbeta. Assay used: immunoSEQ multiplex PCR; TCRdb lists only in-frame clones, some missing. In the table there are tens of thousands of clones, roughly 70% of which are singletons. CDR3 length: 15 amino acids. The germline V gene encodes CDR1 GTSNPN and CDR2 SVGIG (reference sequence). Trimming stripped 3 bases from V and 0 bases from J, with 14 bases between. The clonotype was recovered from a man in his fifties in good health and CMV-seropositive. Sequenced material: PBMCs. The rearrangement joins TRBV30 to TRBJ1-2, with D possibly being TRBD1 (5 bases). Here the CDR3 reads CAWRTVRPANYGYTF. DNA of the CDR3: TGTGCCTGGAGGACAGTTAGACCAGCTAACTATGGCTACACCTTC.